Below, 14 T cell receptor beta chains from the same sample are listed, as sequenced in a study of blood T cell repertoires in COVID-19 (dated by TCRdb to the early 2020s). Library preparation employed the immunoSEQ multiplex PCR assay. The table comes from immuneACCESS by way of TCRdb, which keeps in-frame sequences with V and J called. Part of the clones is missing from these tables; in studies checked, under half for an unresolved V gene and the rest for unknown reasons. In this sample the table shows under 200,000 clones, approximately 81% of which occur a single time. Jointly, the top ten make up around 5% of the sample. What was sequenced was peripheral blood. The receptors shown here come from a woman aged 45-59 years with COVID-19, enrolled during active disease.

This clone showed up just a few times. This CDR3 is CASSAQGNTIYF. The CDR3 region has the DNA TGTGCCAGCAGTGCCCAGGGAAACACCATATATTTT. The chain is built from TRBV12-3 or TRBV12-4 and TRBJ1-3; D unresolved. V was shortened by 5 bases and J by 4 bases, with 6 bases between the two germline ends. The CDR3 length is 12 residues.

This CDR3 is CAWRSEVGEKLFF. CDR3 coding DNA: TGTGCCTGGCGTTCTGAGGTTGGGGAAAAACTGTTTTTT. The chain carries TRBV30 and TRBJ1-4; D is uncertain. CDR3 length: 13 amino acids. Between the trimmed V and J ends, which lost 5 bases and 8 bases, there was a span of 15 bases. Looked up from germline, CDR1 is GTSNPN and CDR2 is SVGIG (reference sequence). Full variable domain (outside the CDR3, taken from reference TRBV30 and TRBJ1-4): SQTIHQWPATLVQPVGSPLSLECTVEGTSNPNLYWYRQAAGRGLQLLFYSVGIGQISSEVPQNLSASRPQDRQFILSSKKLLLSDSGFYLCAWRSEVGEKLFFGSGTQLSVL.

The chain uses TRBV10-2 and TRBJ2-1, with 12 bases lining up with TRBD2. Germline V gene data show CDR1 as WSHSY and CDR2 as SAAADI. The CDR3 consists of 17 residues. J gave up 7 bases and V 2 bases, and 9 bases lay outside the gene matches. This CDR3 is CASSENAASGGANEQFF. CDR3 sequence (DNA): TGCGCCAGCAGTGAGAATGCGGCTAGCGGGGGGGCAAATGAGCAGTTCTTC.

This chain links TRBV28 with TRBJ1-2; 11 bases agree with TRBD1. The CDR3 extends over 16 amino acids. Germline V lookup: CDR1 MDHEN, CDR2 SYDVKM. V lost 5 bases and J lost 6; bases outside the gene matches: 11. The CDR3 sequence: CASSPAKRGQGDGYTF. For the CDR3, the DNA is TGTGCCAGCAGTCCCGCCAAGCGGGGACAGGGGGATGGCTACACCTTC.

The J gene is TRBJ1-5, the V gene TRBV30; 8 positions match TRBD1. The germline V gene encodes CDR1 GTSNPN and CDR2 SVGIG (reference sequence). This CDR3 is 15 amino acids long. V shed 2 bases and J 4 bases; nucleotides not matched to a gene: 7. CDR3 bases: TGTGCCTGGAGTCGGGGACAGGAGATAAATCAGCCCCAGCATTTT. Encoded protein: CAWSRGQEINQPQHF.

V gene TRBV4-2 combines with J gene TRBJ1-3; possible D gene TRBD1, 5 bases. Germline V lookup: CDR1 LGHNA, CDR2 YNFKEQ. The germline V and J ends were trimmed by 0 bases and 8 bases, with 14 bases remaining between them. The CDR3 is 15 residues long. The CDR3 reads CASSQEAGRGDTIYF. CDR3 DNA sequence: TGTGCCAGCAGCCAAGAGGCGGGACGGGGTGACACCATATATTTT.

As concerns this clone: At one end, the junction sequence differs from germline, possibly due to a read error. In nucleotides, the CDR3 is TGTGCCAGTATTATACAGGGTTCCAACTATGGCTACACCTTC. Translation gives CASIIQGSNYGYTF. The V call is TRBV19, the J call TRBJ1-2; the D gene is possibly TRBD1 (6 bases). The germline V gene has CDR1 LNHDA and CDR2 SQIVND (reference sequence). The CDR3 extends over 14 amino acids.

The rearrangement joins TRBV12-3 or TRBV12-4 to TRBJ2-7; D call uncertain. The V end lost 5 bases, the J end lost 6 bases, and 8 bases lay between the germline ends. The CDR3 is made up of 11 amino acids. CDR3 residues: CASSQTVEQYF. The CDR3 nucleotides read TGTGCCAGCAGTCAAACAGTCGAGCAGTACTTC.

This clone was seen a single time. The rearrangement links TRBV27 to TRBJ1-1; D uncertain. The V end was cut by 6 bases, the J end by 1 base, with 12 bases between. The CDR3 is 14 amino acids. The V gene's germline CDR1 is MNHEY and CDR2 SMNVEV (reference sequence). CDR3 residues: CASSPAGWNTEAFF. CDR3 DNA sequence: TGTGCCAGCAGCCCTGCGGGGTGGAACACTGAAGCTTTCTTT.

A remark on this clone: Sequence at one end of the junction differs from germline and may be a read error. The rearrangement joins TRBV4-1 to TRBJ1-1; TRBD1 matches at 9 bases. Germline V gene sequence: CDR1 MGHRA, CDR2 YSYEKL. There are 15 residues in the CDR3. CDR3 in amino acids: CASSQDGQGNSEAFF. The CDR3 DNA sequence: TGCGCCAGCAGCCAAGATGGACAGGGGAACAGTGAAGCTTTCTTT.

The chain employs TRBV18 and TRBJ1-4; 7 bases match TRBD1. Germline V gene sequence: CDR1 KGHSH, CDR2 LQKENI. J lost 5 bases, V lost 1 base, and 4 bases had no gene match. This CDR3 region has 15 residues. The CDR3 region has the DNA TGTGCCAGCTCACCACGGGCAGGGGGAAATGAAAAACTGTTTTTT. Translated: CASSPRAGGNEKLFF.

The rearrangement links TRBV9 to TRBJ2-5, with 9 bases identical to TRBD1. Germline CDR1 SGDLS, CDR2 YYNGEE. After removal of 2 bases from V and 0 bases from J, the junction contained 5 bases not matched to a gene. The CDR3 is 16 amino acids. The chain's CDR3 is CASSVRTGEDQETQYF. For the CDR3, the DNA is TGTGCCAGCAGCGTCAGGACAGGGGAGGACCAAGAGACCCAGTACTTC.

V gene TRBV6-4 combines with J gene TRBJ2-2, with D possibly TRBD1 on 6 matching bases. The CDR3 totals 13 residues. CDR1 MRHNA and CDR2 SNTAGT come from the germline V gene. V was cut by 7 bases and J by 4 bases, with 10 bases left in between. This chain's CDR3 is CASKKGVTGELFF. CDR3 in DNA: TGTGCCAGCAAAAAGGGGGTCACCGGGGAGCTGTTTTTT.

This chain's CDR3 is CASRVGGQSTDTQYF. The CDR3 DNA reads as TGTGCCAGCAGGGTGGGGGGTCAAAGCACAGATACGCAGTATTTT. The chain couples TRBV4-2 to TRBJ2-3, with D possibly matching TRBD2 (6 bases). The CDR3 spans 15 residues. Germline V gene sequence: CDR1 LGHNA, CDR2 YNFKEQ. Trimming removed 6 bases from V and 0 bases from J, with 13 bases in between.